Listed below are T cell receptor beta chains from one sample, sequenced in a study of shared clonotypes between healthy human individuals. Clones were read by immunoSEQ multiplex PCR, and TCRdb kept only the in-frame ones, dropping some. Of some 1,900,000 clones in the sample, approximately 95% were seen once. The sequenced sample consisted of naive CD8+ T cells sorted from blood. These receptors were taken from a man in his late teens or twenties in good health. Both conserved end residues are part of each CDR3. The order of the fields is D gene, clone size, V gene, J gene, CDR3 protein, CDR3 DNA. The D gene is left open where the match is weak. For some rows the clone size is stated as once, few or many, or as a class when expanded; others skip it.

d_gene: TRBD1; abundance: -; v_gene: TRBV13; j_gene: TRBJ2-3; CDR3aa: CASADRGSSTDTQYF; CDR3nt: TGTGCCAGCGCGGACAGGGGCTCTAGCACAGATACGCAGTATTTT
d_gene: -; abundance: -; v_gene: TRBV5-1; j_gene: TRBJ2-7; CDR3aa: CASSLLTGVGNEQYF; CDR3nt: TGCGCCAGCAGCTTGTTAACGGGGGTAGGAAACGAGCAGTACTTC
d_gene: -; abundance: -; v_gene: TRBV29-1; j_gene: TRBJ1-2; CDR3aa: CSVVGGQGLTGGYTF; CDR3nt: TGCAGCGTTGTCGGGGGGCAGGGGCTCACGGGGGGCTACACCTTC
d_gene: TRBD1; abundance: -; v_gene: TRBV7-6; j_gene: TRBJ2-7; CDR3aa: CASSLDRAYEQYF; CDR3nt: TGTGCCAGCAGCTTGGACAGGGCCTACGAGCAGTACTTC
d_gene: TRBD2; abundance: -; v_gene: TRBV27; j_gene: TRBJ2-7; CDR3aa: CASSSRTRSYEQYF; CDR3nt: TGTGCCAGCAGTTCAAGGACTAGATCCTACGAGCAGTACTTC
d_gene: -; abundance: -; v_gene: TRBV19; j_gene: TRBJ2-3; CDR3aa: CASSGGDTQYF; CDR3nt: TGTGCCAGTAGTGGGGGCGATACGCAGTATTTT
d_gene: -; abundance: -; v_gene: TRBV29-1; j_gene: TRBJ2-2; CDR3aa: CSVEDRINTGELFF; CDR3nt: TGCAGCGTTGAAGACCGGATAAACACCGGGGAGCTGTTTTTT
d_gene: -; abundance: -; v_gene: TRBV9; j_gene: TRBJ1-2; CDR3aa: CASSVVPGTYGYTF; CDR3nt: TGTGCCAGCAGCGTAGTCCCAGGGACCTATGGCTACACCTTC
d_gene: -; abundance: -; v_gene: TRBV7-6; j_gene: TRBJ1-4; CDR3aa: CASSLAGEEGEKLFF; CDR3nt: TGTGCCAGCAGCTTAGCGGGGGAAGAGGGGGAAAAACTGTTTTTT
d_gene: -; abundance: -; v_gene: TRBV19; j_gene: TRBJ1-1; CDR3aa: CASSIAPAGSEAFF; CDR3nt: TGTGCCAGTAGTATAGCGCCGGCTGGGTCTGAAGCTTTCTTT
d_gene: TRBD1; abundance: -; v_gene: TRBV30; j_gene: TRBJ1-1; CDR3aa: CAWSPGQANTEAFF; CDR3nt: TGTGCCTGGAGTCCGGGACAGGCGAACACTGAAGCTTTCTTT
d_gene: -; abundance: -; v_gene: TRBV9; j_gene: TRBJ2-7; CDR3aa: CASSVGAGATYEQYF; CDR3nt: TGTGCCAGCAGCGTAGGGGCGGGGGCCACCTACGAGCAGTACTTC
d_gene: -; abundance: -; v_gene: TRBV7-9; j_gene: TRBJ1-3; CDR3aa: CASSLTGFSAGNTIYF; CDR3nt: TGTGCCAGCAGCTTAACAGGGTTTAGTGCTGGAAACACCATATATTTT
d_gene: -; abundance: -; v_gene: TRBV19; j_gene: TRBJ1-2; CDR3aa: CASRGGQGYTF; CDR3nt: TGTGCCTCAAGGGGGGGGCAAGGCTACACCTTC
d_gene: TRBD2; abundance: -; v_gene: TRBV5-1; j_gene: TRBJ2-1; CDR3aa: CASSLAGLAGVVEQFF; CDR3nt: TGCGCCAGCAGCCTCGCAGGGCTAGCGGGAGTTGTTGAGCAGTTCTTC
d_gene: -; abundance: -; v_gene: TRBV6-6; j_gene: TRBJ2-7; CDR3aa: CATGYEQYF; CDR3nt: TGTGCCACGGGGTACGAGCAGTACTTC
d_gene: TRBD1; abundance: -; v_gene: TRBV30; j_gene: TRBJ2-3; CDR3aa: CAWTYTGDTDTQYF; CDR3nt: TGTGCCTGGACCTACACAGGGGACACAGATACGCAGTATTTT
d_gene: -; abundance: -; v_gene: TRBV18; j_gene: TRBJ2-3; CDR3aa: CASSPHQGGLLDTQYF; CDR3nt: TGTGCCAGCTCACCACATCAAGGGGGTTTGTTGGATACGCAGTATTTT
d_gene: -; abundance: -; v_gene: TRBV6-5; j_gene: TRBJ1-1; CDR3aa: CASSYSTQGYTEAFF; CDR3nt: TGTGCCAGCAGTTACTCGACCCAGGGGTACACTGAAGCTTTCTTT
d_gene: TRBD2; abundance: -; v_gene: TRBV19; j_gene: TRBJ2-5; CDR3aa: CASSSLLAGEETQYF; CDR3nt: TGTGCCAGTAGTTCCCTACTAGCGGGAGAGGAGACCCAGTACTTC
d_gene: TRBD2; abundance: -; v_gene: TRBV28; j_gene: TRBJ2-5; CDR3aa: CASSLASGGGETQYF; CDR3nt: TGTGCCAGCAGTTTGGCCTCCGGGGGGGGAGAGACCCAGTACTTC
d_gene: TRBD1; abundance: -; v_gene: TRBV7-7; j_gene: TRBJ1-3; CDR3aa: CASSSDRSTGNTIYF; CDR3nt: TGTGCTAGCAGCTCGGACAGGTCAACTGGAAACACCATATATTTT
d_gene: TRBD2; abundance: -; v_gene: TRBV9; j_gene: TRBJ2-7; CDR3aa: CASSAAGGAETYEQYF; CDR3nt: TGTGCCAGCAGCGCCGCGGGGGGGGCAGAGACCTACGAGCAGTACTTC
d_gene: -; abundance: once; v_gene: TRBV10-3; j_gene: TRBJ1-5; CDR3aa: CAISELNQPQHF; CDR3nt: TGTGCCATCAGTGAGCTCAATCAGCCCCAGCATTTT
d_gene: -; abundance: -; v_gene: TRBV5-1; j_gene: TRBJ2-3; CDR3aa: CASSLAGVGTDTQYF; CDR3nt: TGCGCCAGCAGCTTGGCAGGGGTTGGAACAGATACGCAGTATTTT
d_gene: -; abundance: -; v_gene: TRBV7-9; j_gene: TRBJ1-2; CDR3aa: CASSLGGGGYTF; CDR3nt: TGTGCCAGCAGCTTAGGGGGAGGTGGCTACACCTTC
d_gene: TRBD1; abundance: -; v_gene: TRBV5-1; j_gene: TRBJ1-1; CDR3aa: CASSQMDRGAEAFF; CDR3nt: TGCGCCAGCAGCCAAATGGACAGGGGGGCTGAAGCTTTCTTT
d_gene: -; abundance: -; v_gene: TRBV4-3; j_gene: TRBJ2-7; CDR3aa: CASSPEGTYYEQYF; CDR3nt: TGCGCCAGCAGCCCCGAAGGGACCTACTACGAGCAGTACTTC
d_gene: -; abundance: -; v_gene: TRBV10-3; j_gene: TRBJ2-3; CDR3aa: CAIRTEDTQYF; CDR3nt: TGTGCCATCAGAACAGAAGATACGCAGTATTTT
d_gene: -; abundance: -; v_gene: TRBV30; j_gene: TRBJ2-3; CDR3aa: CAWSVSGRTDTQYF; CDR3nt: TGTGCCTGGAGTGTAAGTGGGAGAACAGATACGCAGTATTTT
d_gene: TRBD2; abundance: -; v_gene: TRBV30; j_gene: TRBJ2-5; CDR3aa: CAWSDGLAGNQETQYF; CDR3nt: TGTGCCTGGAGTGACGGGCTAGCGGGGAACCAAGAGACCCAGTACTTC
d_gene: -; abundance: once; v_gene: TRBV19; j_gene: TRBJ1-5; CDR3aa: CATDADSNQPQHF; CDR3nt: TGTGCCACCGACGCGGATAGCAATCAGCCCCAGCATTTT
d_gene: TRBD1; abundance: -; v_gene: TRBV9; j_gene: TRBJ1-3; CDR3aa: CASSVGDRASGNTIYF; CDR3nt: TGTGCCAGCAGCGTAGGCGACAGGGCCTCTGGAAACACCATATATTTT
d_gene: TRBD2; abundance: -; v_gene: TRBV29-1; j_gene: TRBJ2-3; CDR3aa: CSTGAGETTDTQYF; CDR3nt: TGCAGCACGGGAGCGGGGGAGACCACAGATACGCAGTATTTT
d_gene: TRBD1; abundance: -; v_gene: TRBV9; j_gene: TRBJ1-2; CDR3aa: CASSVDDRVLDGYTF; CDR3nt: TGTGCCAGCAGCGTAGATGACAGGGTCCTTGATGGCTACACCTTC
d_gene: TRBD1; abundance: -; v_gene: TRBV7-9; j_gene: TRBJ1-4; CDR3aa: CASSPRTGATNEKLFF; CDR3nt: TGTGCCAGCAGCCCCCGGACAGGAGCAACTAATGAAAAACTGTTTTTT
d_gene: -; abundance: -; v_gene: TRBV13; j_gene: TRBJ1-1; CDR3aa: CASTQRGYTEAFF; CDR3nt: TGTGCCAGCACGCAGAGGGGTTACACTGAAGCTTTCTTT
d_gene: -; abundance: -; v_gene: TRBV10-2; j_gene: TRBJ2-7; CDR3aa: CASSEWRFGQYF; CDR3nt: TGCGCCAGCAGTGAGTGGCGCTTCGGGCAGTACTTC
d_gene: -; abundance: -; v_gene: TRBV10-3; j_gene: TRBJ2-5; CDR3aa: CAISESGSVQETQYF; CDR3nt: TGTGCCATCAGTGAGTCCGGCAGTGTGCAAGAGACCCAGTACTTC
d_gene: -; abundance: -; v_gene: TRBV6-5; j_gene: TRBJ2-7; CDR3aa: CASSYTRDSYEQYF; CDR3nt: TGTGCCAGCAGTTATACCCGGGACTCCTACGAGCAGTACTTC